Below, 6 T cell receptor beta chains from the same sample are listed, as sequenced in a study of T-cell memory formation after mild COVID-19. TCRdb ran MiXCR on the 5' RACE reads and lists one entry per CDR3 protein. This sample yields approximately 410,000 distinct CDR3 sequences, of which more than 20% are seen a single time; 10% to 15% belongs to the top ten. Sequencing was done on a sample of PBMCs or a T cell subset sorted from them (not recorded which). Source of these receptors: an adult woman who had mild COVID-19 (a few samples of this study predate the infection). Cell type and time point are not known.

The chain joins TRBV7-6 to TRBJ2-1; TRBD2 matches at 13 bases. This CDR3 has 18 amino acids. Germline V gene lookup returns CDR1 SGHVS and CDR2 FNYEAQ. Germline trimming cut 5 bases from V and 7 bases from J; bases unmatched to any gene: 14. CDR3 loop: CASSQTSGRRVTGNEQFF. The CDR3 coding sequence is TGTGCCAGCAGCCAGACTAGCGGGAGGAGGGTGACGGGAAATGAGCAGTTCTTC.

This chain connects TRBV27 to TRBJ2-3, with D possibly being TRBD1 (6 bases). CDR3 length equals 15 residues. Germline CDR1 is MNHEY and CDR2 is SMNVEV (reference sequence). V shed 1 base and J shed 7 bases, with 15 bases lying between them. The CDR3 sequence is CASSLLFRDTYTQYF. CDR3 coding DNA: TGTGCCAGCAGTTTATTATTCCGGGACACCTATACGCAGTATTTT.

This clonotype was observed a few times. V is TRBV7-6 and J is TRBJ2-1; a weak D match, TRBD1 (5 bases). The ends were cut back, 2 bases at V and 5 bases at J, with 13 bases in the middle. Germline V gene sequence: CDR1 SGHVS, CDR2 FNYEAQ. The CDR3 spans 15 residues. The chain's CDR3 is CASSLLRQGDNEQFF. Here the CDR3 DNA reads TGTGCCAGCAGCTTATTGCGGCAGGGCGACAATGAGCAGTTCTTC.

This clonotype was recorded a few times. The rearrangement uses TRBV27 and TRBJ2-3; D is ambiguous. Looked up from germline, CDR1 is MNHEY and CDR2 is SMNVEV (reference sequence). Trimming left V 4 bases short and J 5 bases short, with 13 bases between. There are 14 residues in the CDR3. Here the CDR3 DNA reads TGTGCCAGCAGTTCGACCCAACAAGGAGATACGCAGTATTTT. Translated: CASSSTQQGDTQYF.

In its sample, this clonotype was seen once. The V gene is TRBV5-4, the J gene TRBJ2-3; TRBD1 matches at 11 bases. V was clipped by 2 bases and J by 9 bases; unmatched bases: 8. The V gene's germline CDR1 is SGHNT and CDR2 YYREEE (reference sequence). The CDR3 extends over 15 amino acids. The CDR3 DNA follows: TGTGCCAGCAGCTTCGGGACAGGGGGGGAGGTGACGCAGTATTTT. This codes for CASSFGTGGEVTQYF.

In this sample, this clonotype turned up a few times. The CDR3 DNA reads TGTGCCAGCAGCAAGGGACTAGCGGGAGGGAAGGGTGTCACCGGGGAGCTGTTTTTT. Translation: CASSKGLAGGKGVTGELFF. The genes are TRBV7-2 and TRBJ2-2, with TRBD2 matching 16 bases. The junction had 10 bases not matched to a gene; V was cut back by 5 bases and J by 4 bases. CDR1 and CDR2 (germline): SGHTA, FQGNSA. The CDR3 has 19 residues. Together with reference TRBV7-2 and TRBJ2-2, the CDR3 gives the full variable domain: GAGVSQSPSNKVTEKGKDVELRCDPISGHTALYWYRQSLGQGLEFLIYFQGNSAPDKSGLPSDRFSAERTGGSVSTLTIQRTQQEDSAVYLCASSKGLAGGKGVTGELFFGEGSRLTVL.